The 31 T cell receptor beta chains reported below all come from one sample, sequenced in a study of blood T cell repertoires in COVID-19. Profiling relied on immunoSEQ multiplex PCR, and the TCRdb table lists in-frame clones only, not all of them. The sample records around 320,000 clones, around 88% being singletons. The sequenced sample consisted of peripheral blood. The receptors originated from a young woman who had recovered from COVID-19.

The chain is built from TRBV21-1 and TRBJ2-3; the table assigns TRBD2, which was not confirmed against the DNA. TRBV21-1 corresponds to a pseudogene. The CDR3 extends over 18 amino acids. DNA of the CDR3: TGTGCCAGCAGCCCACGGACTAGCGGGGGCGACGGGGGAGATACGCAGTATTTT. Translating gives CASSPRTSGGDGGDTQYF.

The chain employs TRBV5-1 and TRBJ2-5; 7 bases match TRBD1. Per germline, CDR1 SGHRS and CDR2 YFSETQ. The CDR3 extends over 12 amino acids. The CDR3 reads CSTGVSGETQYF. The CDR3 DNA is TGCTCCACAGGGGTTTCTGGGGAGACCCAGTACTTC.

CDR3 nucleotides: TGTGCCAGCTCACCTGCGGGACAGGGGGGGGAGCAGTACTTC. Amino acids: CASSPAGQGGEQYF. V and J are TRBV18 and TRBJ2-7; 11 nucleotides agree with TRBD1. The CDR3 runs to 14 residues. V lost 3 bases and J lost 7; bases outside the gene matches: 5. Germline assignment: CDR1 KGHSH and CDR2 LQKENI. The full variable domain, with the rest looked up from reference TRBV18 and TRBJ2-7, is NAGVMQNPRHLVRRRGQEARLRCSPMKGHSHVYWYRQLPEEGLKFMVYLQKENIIDESGMPKERFSAEFPKEGPSILRIQQVVRGDSAAYFCASSPAGQGGEQYFGPGTRLTVT.

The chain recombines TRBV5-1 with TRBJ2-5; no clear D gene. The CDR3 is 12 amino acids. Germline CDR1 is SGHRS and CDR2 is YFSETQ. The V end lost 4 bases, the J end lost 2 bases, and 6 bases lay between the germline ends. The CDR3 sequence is CASSIDQETQYF. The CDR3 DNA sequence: TGCGCCAGCAGCATAGATCAAGAGACCCAGTACTTC.

The CDR3 here is CASRFDRGPYNEQFF. The CDR3 nucleotides are TGTGCAAGTCGCTTCGACAGGGGCCCCTACAATGAGCAGTTCTTC. The rearrangement uses TRBV12-2 and TRBJ2-1; TRBD1 is taken as the D call from the table, unchecked against the DNA. TRBV12-2 is noted as a pseudogene. The CDR3 has 15 amino acids.

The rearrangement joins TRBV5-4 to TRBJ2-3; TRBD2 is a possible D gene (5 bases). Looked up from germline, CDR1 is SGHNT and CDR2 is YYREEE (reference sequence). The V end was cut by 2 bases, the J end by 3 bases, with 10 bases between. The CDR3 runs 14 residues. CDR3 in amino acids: CASSFSGVTDTQYF. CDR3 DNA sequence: TGTGCCAGCAGCTTTTCCGGGGTTACAGATACGCAGTATTTT.

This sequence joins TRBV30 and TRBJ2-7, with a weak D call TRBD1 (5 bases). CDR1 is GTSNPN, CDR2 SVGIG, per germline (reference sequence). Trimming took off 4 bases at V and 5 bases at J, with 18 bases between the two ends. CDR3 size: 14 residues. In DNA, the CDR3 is TGTGCCTGGAAGGTGAAGGCAGGGTTTGACGAGCAGTACTTC. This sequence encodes CAWKVKAGFDEQYF.

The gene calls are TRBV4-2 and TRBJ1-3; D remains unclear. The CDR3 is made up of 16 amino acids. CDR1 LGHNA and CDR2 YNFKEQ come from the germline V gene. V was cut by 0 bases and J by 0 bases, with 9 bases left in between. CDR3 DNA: TGTGCCAGCAGCCAAGAGACGGGAGTCTCTGGAAACACCATATATTTT. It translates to CASSQETGVSGNTIYF.

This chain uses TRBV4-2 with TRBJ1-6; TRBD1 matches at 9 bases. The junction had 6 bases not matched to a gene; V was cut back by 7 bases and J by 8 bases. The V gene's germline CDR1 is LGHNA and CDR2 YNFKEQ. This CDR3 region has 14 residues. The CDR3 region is CASTGTGLDSPLHF. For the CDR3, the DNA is TGTGCCAGCACAGGGACAGGGCTAGATTCACCCCTCCACTTT.

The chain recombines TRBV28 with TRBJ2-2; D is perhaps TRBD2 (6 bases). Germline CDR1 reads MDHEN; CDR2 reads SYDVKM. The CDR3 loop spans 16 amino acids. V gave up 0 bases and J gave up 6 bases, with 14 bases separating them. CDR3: CASSLWGRQYSGELFF. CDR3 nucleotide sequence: TGTGCCAGCAGTTTATGGGGGAGGCAGTACTCCGGGGAGCTGTTTTTT.

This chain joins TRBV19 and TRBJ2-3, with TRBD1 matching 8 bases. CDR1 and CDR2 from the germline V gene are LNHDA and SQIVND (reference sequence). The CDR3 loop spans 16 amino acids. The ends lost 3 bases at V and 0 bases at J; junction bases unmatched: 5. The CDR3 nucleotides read TGTGCCAGTAGTATGACCAGGGGGCCTAGCACAGATACGCAGTATTTT. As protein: CASSMTRGPSTDTQYF.

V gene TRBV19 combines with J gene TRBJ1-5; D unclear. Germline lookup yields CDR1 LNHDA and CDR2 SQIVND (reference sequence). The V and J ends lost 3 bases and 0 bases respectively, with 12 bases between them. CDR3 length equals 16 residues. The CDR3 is CASSMRPGNSNQPQHF. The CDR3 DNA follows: TGTGCCAGTAGTATGAGGCCGGGTAATAGCAATCAGCCCCAGCATTTT. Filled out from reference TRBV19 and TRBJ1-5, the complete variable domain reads DGGITQSPKYLFRKEGQNVTLSCEQNLNHDAMYWYRQDPGQGLRLIYYSQIVNDFQKGDIAEGYSVSREKKESFPLTVTSAQKNPTAFYLCASSMRPGNSNQPQHFGDGTRLSIL.

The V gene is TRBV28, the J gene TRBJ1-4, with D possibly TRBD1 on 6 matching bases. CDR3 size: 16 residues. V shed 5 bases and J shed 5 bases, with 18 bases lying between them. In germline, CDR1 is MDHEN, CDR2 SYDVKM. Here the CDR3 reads CASSRPRDIRNEKLFF. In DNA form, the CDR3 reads TGTGCCAGCAGTCGGCCCCGGGACATTCGGAATGAAAAACTGTTTTTT. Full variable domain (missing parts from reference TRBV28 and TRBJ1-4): DVKVTQSSRYLVKRTGEKVFLECVQDMDHENMFWYRQDPGLGLRLIYFSYDVKMKEKGDIPEGYSVSREKKERFSLILESASTNQTSMYLCASSRPRDIRNEKLFFGSGTQLSVL.

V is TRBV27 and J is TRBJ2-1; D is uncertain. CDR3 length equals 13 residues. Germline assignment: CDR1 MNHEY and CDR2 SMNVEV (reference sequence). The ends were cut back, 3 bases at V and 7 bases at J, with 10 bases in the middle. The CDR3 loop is CASSFSGLNEQFF. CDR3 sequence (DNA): TGTGCCAGCAGTTTCTCAGGTTTGAATGAGCAGTTCTTC.

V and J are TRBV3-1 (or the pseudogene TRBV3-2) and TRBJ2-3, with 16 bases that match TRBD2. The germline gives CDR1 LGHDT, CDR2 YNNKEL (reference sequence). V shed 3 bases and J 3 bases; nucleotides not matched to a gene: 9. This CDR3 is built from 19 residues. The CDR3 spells CASSHLGTSGGVSTDTQYF. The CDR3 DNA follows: TGTGCCAGCAGCCATCTCGGGACTAGCGGGGGGGTTTCGACAGATACGCAGTATTTT.

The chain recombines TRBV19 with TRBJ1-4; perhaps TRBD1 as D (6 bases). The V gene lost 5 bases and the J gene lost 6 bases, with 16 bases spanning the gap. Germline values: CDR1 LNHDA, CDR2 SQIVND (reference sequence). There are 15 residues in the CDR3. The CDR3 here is CASSPPGGRDEKLFF. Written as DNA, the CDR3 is TGTGCCAGTAGTCCACCCGGGGGGCGCGATGAAAAACTGTTTTTT.

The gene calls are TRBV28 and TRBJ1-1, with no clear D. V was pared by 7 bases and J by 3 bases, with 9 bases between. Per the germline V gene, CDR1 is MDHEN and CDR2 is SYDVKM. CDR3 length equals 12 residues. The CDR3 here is CASTSEDTEAFF. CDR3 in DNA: TGTGCCAGCACTTCGGAGGACACTGAAGCTTTCTTT.

CDR3 DNA sequence: TGTGCCAGCATTGGGACAGGGGTGGACGGCTACACCTTC. Encoded protein: CASIGTGVDGYTF. The chain is built from TRBV2 and TRBJ1-2; the match to TRBD1 covers 10 bases. The CDR3 extends over 13 amino acids. The germline V gene encodes CDR1 SNHLY and CDR2 FYNNEI. Losses at the gene ends were 7 bases for V and 8 bases for J; bases not matched to a gene: 7.

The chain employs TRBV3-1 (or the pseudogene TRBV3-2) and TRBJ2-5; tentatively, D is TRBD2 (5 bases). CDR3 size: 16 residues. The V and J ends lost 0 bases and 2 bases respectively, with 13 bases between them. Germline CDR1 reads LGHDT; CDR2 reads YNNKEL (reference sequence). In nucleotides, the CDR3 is TGTGCCAGCAGCCAAGACTCCGGGATGGGGCAAGAGACCCAGTACTTC. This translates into CASSQDSGMGQETQYF.

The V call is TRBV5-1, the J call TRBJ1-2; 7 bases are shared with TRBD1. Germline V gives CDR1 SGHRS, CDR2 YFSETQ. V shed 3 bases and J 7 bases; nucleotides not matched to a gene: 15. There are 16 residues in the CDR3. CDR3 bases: TGCGCCAGCAGCTGGGACAGCAGGACAAGAGGACGTGGCTACACCTTC. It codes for CASSWDSRTRGRGYTF. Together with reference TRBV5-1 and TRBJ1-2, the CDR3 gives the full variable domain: KAGVTQTPRYLIKTRGQQVTLSCSPISGHRSVSWYQQTPGQGLQFLFEYFSETQRNKGNFPGRFSGRQFSNSRSEMNVSTLELGDSALYLCASSWDSRTRGRGYTFGSGTRLTVV.

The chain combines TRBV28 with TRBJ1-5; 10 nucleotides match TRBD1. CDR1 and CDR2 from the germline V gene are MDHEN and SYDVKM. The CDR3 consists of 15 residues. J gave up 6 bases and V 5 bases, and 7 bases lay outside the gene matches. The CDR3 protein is CASSPGQGLSQPQHF. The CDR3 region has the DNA TGTGCCAGCAGTCCGGGACAGGGGCTCTCTCAGCCCCAGCATTTT.

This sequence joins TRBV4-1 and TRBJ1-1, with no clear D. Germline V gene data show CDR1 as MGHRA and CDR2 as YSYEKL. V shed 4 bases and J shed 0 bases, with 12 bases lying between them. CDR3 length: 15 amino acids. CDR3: CASSPWRDMNTEAFF. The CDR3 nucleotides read TGCGCCAGCAGCCCCTGGAGAGATATGAACACTGAAGCTTTCTTT.

CDR3 DNA: TGTGCCACCAGCAGAGATAGGACAGTTGATGAGCAGTTCTTC. This sequence encodes CATSRDRTVDEQFF. This chain links TRBV15 with TRBJ2-1; D possibly corresponds to TRBD1 (6 bases). Germline loops: CDR1 LNHNV, CDR2 YYDKDF (reference sequence). This CDR3 comprises 14 residues. Trimming removed 0 bases from V and 8 bases from J, with 11 bases in between.

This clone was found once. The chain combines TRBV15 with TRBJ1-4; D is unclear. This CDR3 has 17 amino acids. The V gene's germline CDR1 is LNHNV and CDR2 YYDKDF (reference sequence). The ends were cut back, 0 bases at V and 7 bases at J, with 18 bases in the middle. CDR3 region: CATSRDPGAGLAEKLFF. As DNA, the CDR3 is TGTGCCACCAGCAGAGATCCGGGAGCAGGATTGGCTGAAAAACTGTTTTTT.

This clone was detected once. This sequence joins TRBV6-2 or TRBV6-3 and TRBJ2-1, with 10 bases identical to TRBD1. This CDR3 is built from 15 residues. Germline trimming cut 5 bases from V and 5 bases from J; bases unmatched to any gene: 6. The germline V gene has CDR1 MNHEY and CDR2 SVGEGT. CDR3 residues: CASSPGQGRNNEQFF. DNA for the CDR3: TGTGCCAGCAGTCCGGGACAGGGGCGAAACAATGAGCAGTTCTTC.

The CDR3 spells CASSFWPGDTKNIQYF. The CDR3 DNA follows: TGTGCCAGCAGTTTCTGGCCAGGGGATACCAAAAACATTCAGTACTTC. V and J are TRBV28 and TRBJ2-4, with a tentative D call TRBD1 (6 bases). The germline V gene encodes CDR1 MDHEN and CDR2 SYDVKM. The CDR3 is 16 residues long. V was clipped by 3 bases and J by 2 bases, with 14 bases between them.

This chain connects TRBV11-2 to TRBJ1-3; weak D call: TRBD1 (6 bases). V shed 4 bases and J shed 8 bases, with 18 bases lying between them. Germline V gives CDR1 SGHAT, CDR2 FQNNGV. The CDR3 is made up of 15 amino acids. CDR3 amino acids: CASSSPGRGRDTIYF. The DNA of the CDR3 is TGTGCCAGCAGCTCCCCAGGCAGGGGACGGGACACCATATATTTT.

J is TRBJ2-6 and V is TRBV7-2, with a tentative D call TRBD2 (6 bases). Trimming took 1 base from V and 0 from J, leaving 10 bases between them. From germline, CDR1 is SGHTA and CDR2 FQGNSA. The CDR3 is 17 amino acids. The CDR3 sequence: CASSLVSGNSGANVLTF. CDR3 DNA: TGTGCCAGCAGCTTAGTTAGCGGCAACTCTGGGGCCAACGTCCTGACTTTC.

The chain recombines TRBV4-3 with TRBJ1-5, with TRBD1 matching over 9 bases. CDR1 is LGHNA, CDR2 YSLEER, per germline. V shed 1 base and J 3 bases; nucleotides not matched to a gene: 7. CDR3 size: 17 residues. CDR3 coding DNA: TGCGCCAGCAGCCAAGCCACAGGGGGCAAATTCAATCAGCCCCAGCATTTT. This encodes CASSQATGGKFNQPQHF.

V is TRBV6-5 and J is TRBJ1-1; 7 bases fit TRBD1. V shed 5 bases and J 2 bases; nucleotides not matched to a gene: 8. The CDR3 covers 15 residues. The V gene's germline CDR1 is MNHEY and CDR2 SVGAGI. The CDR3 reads CASSLFDRANTEAFF. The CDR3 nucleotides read TGTGCCAGCAGTCTCTTCGACAGGGCCAACACTGAAGCTTTCTTT.

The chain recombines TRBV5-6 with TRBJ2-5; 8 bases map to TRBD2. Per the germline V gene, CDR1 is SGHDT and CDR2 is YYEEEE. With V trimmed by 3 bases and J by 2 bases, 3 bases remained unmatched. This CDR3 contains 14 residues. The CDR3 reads CASSSTSGQETQYF. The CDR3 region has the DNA TGTGCCAGCAGCTCAACTAGCGGACAAGAGACCCAGTACTTC. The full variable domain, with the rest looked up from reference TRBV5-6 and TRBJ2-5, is DAGVTQSPTHLIKTRGQQVTLRCSPKSGHDTVSWYQQALGQGPQFIFQYYEEEERQRGNFPDRFSGHQFPNYSSELNVNALLLGDSALYLCASSSTSGQETQYFGPGTRLLVL.